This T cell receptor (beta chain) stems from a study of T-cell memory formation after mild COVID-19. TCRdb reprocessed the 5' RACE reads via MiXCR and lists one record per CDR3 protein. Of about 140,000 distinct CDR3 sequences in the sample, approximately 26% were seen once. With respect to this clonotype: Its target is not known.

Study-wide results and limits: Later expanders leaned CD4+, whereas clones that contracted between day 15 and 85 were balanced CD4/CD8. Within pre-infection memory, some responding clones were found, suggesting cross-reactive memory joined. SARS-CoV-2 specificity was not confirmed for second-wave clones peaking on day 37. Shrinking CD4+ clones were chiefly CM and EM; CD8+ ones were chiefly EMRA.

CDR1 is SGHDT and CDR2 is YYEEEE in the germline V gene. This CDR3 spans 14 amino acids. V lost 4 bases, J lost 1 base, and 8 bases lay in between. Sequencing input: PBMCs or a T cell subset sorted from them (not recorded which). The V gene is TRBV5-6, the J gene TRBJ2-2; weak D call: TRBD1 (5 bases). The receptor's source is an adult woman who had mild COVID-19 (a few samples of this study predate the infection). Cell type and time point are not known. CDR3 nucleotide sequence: TGTGCCAGCAGCCGGACAAGGAACACCGGGGAGCTGTTTTTT. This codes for CASSRTRNTGELFF. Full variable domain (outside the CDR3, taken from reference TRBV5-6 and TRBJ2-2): DAGVTQSPTHLIKTRGQQVTLRCSPKSGHDTVSWYQQALGQGPQFIFQYYEEEERQRGNFPDRFSGHQFPNYSSELNVNALLLGDSALYLCASSRTRNTGELFFGEGSRLTVL.